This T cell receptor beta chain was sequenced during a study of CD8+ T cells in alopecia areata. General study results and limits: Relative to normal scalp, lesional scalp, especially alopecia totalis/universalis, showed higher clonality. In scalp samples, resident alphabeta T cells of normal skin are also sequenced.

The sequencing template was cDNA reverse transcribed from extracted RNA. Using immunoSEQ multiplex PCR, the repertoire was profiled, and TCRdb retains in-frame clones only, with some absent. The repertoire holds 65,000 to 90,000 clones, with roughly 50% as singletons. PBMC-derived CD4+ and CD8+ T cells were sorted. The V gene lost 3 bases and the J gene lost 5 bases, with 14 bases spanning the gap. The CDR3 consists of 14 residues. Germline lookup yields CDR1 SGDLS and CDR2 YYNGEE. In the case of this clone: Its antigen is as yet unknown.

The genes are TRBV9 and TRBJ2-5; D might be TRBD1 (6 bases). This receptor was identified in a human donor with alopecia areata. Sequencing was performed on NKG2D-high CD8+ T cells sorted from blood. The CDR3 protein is CASSGHRARETQYF. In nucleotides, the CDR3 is TGTGCCAGCAGCGGGCACAGGGCTAGGGAGACCCAGTACTTC.